This paragraph covers one TCR beta chain sequence. This record comes from a study of blood T cell repertoires in COVID-19. Study information: Samples of COVID-19 (acute and convalescent) were obtained from the United States, Italy and Spain.

In germline, CDR1 is SEHNR, CDR2 FQNEAQ (reference sequence). CDR3 length: 14 amino acids. V gave up 5 bases and J gave up 7 bases; unmatched junction bases: 5. The data were produced by immunoSEQ multiplex PCR, yet TCRdb's version contains in-frame clones alone and is incomplete. The table has under 150,000 clones, 80% seen once; the top ten hold approximately 5%. This receptor was obtained from a woman between 45 and 60 years old with acute or convalescent COVID-19. The specimen was peripheral blood. The chain carries TRBV7-9 and TRBJ1-4, with 9 bases lining up with TRBD1. DNA of the CDR3: TGTGCCAGCAGCACGACAGGGGGTGGTGAAAAACTGTTTTTT. Translation: CASSTTGGGEKLFF.